Listed below are T cell receptor beta chains from one sample, sequenced in a study of blood T cells in healthy people across ages. TCRdb independently ran MiXCR on the 5' RACE reads; one entry per CDR3 protein. The table has about 900,000 distinct CDR3 sequences, around 62% seen once. Specimen: blood. These receptors all stem from a man aged 30 to 45 in good health. Both conserved end residues are part of each CDR3. A D gene is named only where the DNA matches it firmly. Clone size appears in some rows only: once, few, many, or a class for an expanded clone.

>NA|TRBJ2-5|TRBV28|TRBD2
CASGGSTSGGAYQETQYF
TGTGCCAGCGGTGGGTCGACTAGCGGGGGGGCCTACCAAGAGACCCAGTACTTC
>NA|TRBJ1-1|TRBV4-2|NA
CASSIDGERLNTEAFF
TGTGCCAGCAGTATTGACGGGGAACGATTGAACACTGAAGCTTTCTTT
>few|TRBJ2-5|TRBV7-9|NA
CASVAEETQYF
TGTGCCAGCGTGGCGGAAGAGACCCAGTACTTC
>NA|TRBJ2-3|TRBV27|NA
CASSPRGGQQYF
TGTGCCAGCAGTCCGCGCGGGGGACAGCAGTATTTT
>NA|TRBJ1-5|TRBV2|TRBD1
CASGDRDQPQHF
TGTGCCAGCGGGGACAGAGATCAGCCCCAGCATTTT
>NA|TRBJ2-7|TRBV9|TRBD1
CASSPYGTGGYEQYF
TGTGCCAGCAGCCCCTACGGGACAGGGGGCTACGAGCAGTACTTC
>NA|TRBJ2-1|TRBV7-2|NA
CASSLLADPYNEQFF
TGTGCCAGCAGCTTATTAGCGGACCCTTACAATGAGCAGTTCTTC
>NA|TRBJ2-5|TRBV20-1|NA
CSAGAEGRLWTQYF
TGCAGTGCGGGGGCCGAGGGCCGATTGTGGACCCAGTACTTC
>NA|TRBJ2-7|TRBV6-1|NA
CASSGPVGSYEQYF
TGTGCCAGCAGTGGGCCGGTGGGGAGCTACGAGCAGTACTTC
>few|TRBJ2-4|TRBV3-1|NA
CASSPPTQGTKNIQYF
TGTGCCAGCAGTCCCCCGACCCAGGGAACCAAAAACATTCAGTACTTC
>NA|TRBJ2-5|TRBV20-1|TRBD2
CSARGLAEETQYF
TGCAGTGCTAGAGGGCTAGCGGAAGAGACCCAGTACTTC
>NA|TRBJ2-7|TRBV20-1|TRBD1
CSASPGTGVYEQYF
TGCAGTGCTAGCCCCGGGACAGGGGTCTACGAGCAGTACTTC
>NA|TRBJ2-4|TRBV5-1|TRBD2
CASSLSGASAKNIQYF
TGCGCCAGCAGCTTAAGCGGGGCTAGTGCCAAAAACATTCAGTACTTC
>NA|TRBJ2-4|TRBV7-2|NA
CASSLGRGSYQYF
TGTGCCAGCAGCTTAGGACGGGGAAGTTATCAGTACTTC
>once|TRBJ1-6|TRBV6-6|TRBD1
CASRPGQGSYNSPLHF
TGTGCCAGCAGACCCGGACAGGGGTCCTATAATTCACCCCTCCACTTT
>NA|TRBJ1-2|TRBV12-5|NA
CASGFLGLGDYGYTF
TGTGCTAGTGGCTTCCTGGGGCTGGGGGACTATGGCTACACCTTC
>NA|TRBJ2-3|TRBV7-9|NA
CASSLSGGAPRTDTQYF
TGTGCCAGCAGCTTATCGGGGGGCGCCCCCCGCACAGATACGCAGTATTTT
>NA|TRBJ2-4|TRBV9|NA
CASSGGGHLKNIQYF
TGTGCCAGCAGCGGTGGGGGGCACCTCAAAAACATTCAGTACTTC
>NA|TRBJ2-5|TRBV13|TRBD2
CASSPDPGLAGGRETQYF
TGTGCCAGCAGCCCAGATCCGGGACTAGCGGGGGGACGAGAGACCCAGTACTTC
>few|TRBJ2-1|TRBV12-3/TRBV12-4|TRBD1
CASSWGQGHNEQFF
TGTGCCAGCAGTTGGGGACAGGGGCACAATGAGCAGTTCTTC
>NA|TRBJ2-7|TRBV20-1|NA
CSALPGHREEGYEQYF
TGCAGTGCTTTACCGGGCCACAGGGAGGAAGGCTACGAGCAGTACTTC
>once|TRBJ2-1|TRBV6-2/TRBV6-3|NA
CASSYSVGAQEGSYNEQFF
TGTGCCAGCAGTTACTCGGTAGGGGCCCAAGAGGGCTCCTACAATGAGCAGTTCTTC
>NA|TRBJ2-5|TRBV6-2/TRBV6-3|TRBD2
CASSGSAGGLETQYF
TGTGCCAGCAGTGGGTCAGCGGGGGGGCTGGAGACCCAGTACTTC
>NA|TRBJ2-5|TRBV29-1|NA
CSVEEVAKETQYF
TGCAGCGTTGAAGAAGTGGCGAAAGAGACCCAGTACTTC
>NA|TRBJ1-5|TRBV4-2|NA
CASSQDGRNRPQHF
TGTGCCAGCAGCCAAGATGGAAGGAACCGGCCCCAGCATTTT
>NA|TRBJ1-2|TRBV29-1|NA
CNVVRQRYGYTF
TGCAACGTTGTCCGACAGCGATATGGCTACACCTTC
>NA|TRBJ2-3|TRBV7-2|NA
CASSGEVAEVPTDTQYF
TGTGCCAGCTCAGGAGAAGTAGCGGAAGTCCCCACAGATACGCAGTATTTT
>NA|TRBJ2-5|TRBV12-3/TRBV12-4|NA
CASQNRVPGETQYF
TGTGCCAGCCAGAATAGAGTGCCAGGCGAGACCCAGTACTTC
>NA|TRBJ2-4|TRBV29-1|TRBD1
CSAGQGAEEQYF
TGCAGCGCCGGACAGGGGGCAGAAGAGCAGTACTTC
>NA|TRBJ2-5|TRBV7-3|TRBD2
CASSYAGGQETQYF
TGTGCCAGCAGCTACGCGGGGGGCCAAGAGACCCAGTACTTC
>NA|TRBJ2-3|TRBV12-3/TRBV12-4|NA
CASSLAAGTVGTDTQYF
TGTGCCAGCAGTTTAGCAGCGGGTACGGTGGGGACAGATACGCAGTATTTT
>NA|TRBJ2-1|TRBV3-1|NA
CASSQGDGAYNEQFF
TGTGCCAGCAGCCAAGGGGACGGAGCCTACAATGAGCAGTTCTTC
>NA|TRBJ2-3|TRBV2|NA
CASSESPGTDTQYF
TGTGCCAGCAGTGAATCCCCGGGCACAGATACGCAGTATTTT
>NA|TRBJ2-5|TRBV12-3/TRBV12-4|NA
CASSLFSETQYF
TGTGCCAGTAGTTTATTTTCCGAGACCCAGTACTTC
>few|TRBJ2-5|TRBV12-3/TRBV12-4|TRBD1
CASSRQGYPETQYF
TGTGCCAGCAGCAGACAGGGATACCCAGAGACCCAGTACTTC
>once|TRBJ2-5|TRBV28|TRBD2
CASSLLAGDGETQYF
TGTGCCAGCAGTTTATTGGCGGGGGACGGCGAGACCCAGTACTTC
>few|TRBJ2-1|TRBV3-1|NA
CASSLPRGEQFF
TGTGCCAGCAGCCTCCCTAGGGGTGAGCAGTTCTTC
>NA|TRBJ2-3|TRBV20-1|NA
CSAPRATTDTQYF
TGCAGTGCCCCCAGAGCCACCACAGATACGCAGTATTTT
>NA|TRBJ2-6|TRBV7-2|TRBD1
CASVAGTGVPGGANVLTF
TGTGCCAGCGTCGCCGGGACAGGGGTCCCCGGTGGGGCCAACGTCCTGACTTTC
>few|TRBJ1-6|TRBV5-1|TRBD1
CASSFNRGDSPLHF
TGCGCCAGCAGCTTTAACAGGGGTGACTCACCCCTCCACTTT
>few|TRBJ2-7|TRBV4-3|NA
CASSHGGPYEQYF
TGTGCCAGCAGCCACGGAGGACCCTACGAGCAGTACTTC
>NA|TRBJ1-4|TRBV7-2|NA
CASSYTFGGGEKLFF
TGTGCCAGCAGCTATACGTTCGGGGGTGGTGAAAAACTGTTTTTT
>NA|TRBJ2-7|TRBV20-1|NA
CSTGRSYEQYF
TGCAGTACAGGGAGGTCCTACGAGCAGTACTTC
>NA|TRBJ1-4|TRBV29-1|NA
CSVGGRSNEKLFF
TGCAGCGTTGGGGGACGGTCTAATGAAAAACTGTTTTTT
>NA|TRBJ2-5|TRBV7-2|TRBD2
CASSLVVGLAAQETQYF
TGTGCCAGCAGCTTAGTTGTTGGACTAGCGGCCCAAGAGACCCAGTACTTC
>once|TRBJ2-7|TRBV2|NA
CASSEFLASYEQYF
TGTGCCAGCAGTGAATTTTTAGCTTCCTACGAGCAGTACTTC
>NA|TRBJ1-2|TRBV27|TRBD1
CASRGDRAHGYTF
TGTGCCAGCAGGGGTGACAGGGCTCATGGCTACACCTTC
>few|TRBJ1-2|TRBV7-2|NA
CASSQDANYGYTF
TGTGCCAGCAGTCAAGACGCTAACTATGGCTACACCTTC
>NA|TRBJ2-7|TRBV6-5|NA
CASSSLGEGYEQYF
TGTGCCAGCAGTTCTTTGGGGGAAGGCTACGAGCAGTACTTC
>NA|TRBJ2-7|TRBV12-5|NA
CASGLGDGTYEQYF
TGTGCTAGTGGTCTTGGGGACGGAACCTACGAGCAGTACTTC
>NA|TRBJ2-3|TRBV6-5|TRBD1
CASRGQGLSTDTQYF
TGTGCCAGCAGAGGACAGGGACTTAGCACAGATACGCAGTATTTT
>NA|TRBJ1-2|TRBV13|NA
CASSRRGELGQKVYGYTF
TGTGCCAGCAGCCGACGAGGGGAACTAGGACAGAAAGTATATGGCTACACCTTC
>NA|TRBJ2-6|TRBV10-3|TRBD1
CAISDRGLRRGSSGANVLTF
TGTGCCATCAGTGACAGGGGGCTAAGGAGAGGCAGCTCTGGGGCCAACGTCCTGACTTTC
>NA|TRBJ2-1|TRBV2|NA
CASSDLGPSEQFF
TGTGCCAGCTCGGATCTGGGCCCCAGTGAGCAGTTCTTC
>many|TRBJ2-6|TRBV28|TRBD1
CASRTPSGQGAGGANVLTF
TGTGCCAGCAGGACACCTTCCGGACAGGGGGCGGGTGGGGCCAACGTCCTGACTTTC
>NA|TRBJ2-7|TRBV4-2|NA
CASSQDLGAYEQYF
TGTGCCAGCAGCCAGGACCTCGGGGCCTACGAGCAGTACTTC
>NA|TRBJ2-1|TRBV9|NA
CASSVAGSTYNEQFF
TGTGCCAGCAGCGTAGCGGGGAGTACCTACAATGAGCAGTTCTTC
>NA|TRBJ2-3|TRBV11-3|NA
CASSLGGGPPMTDTQYF
TGTGCCAGCAGCTTAGGGGGAGGACCCCCTATGACAGATACGCAGTATTTT
>NA|TRBJ2-2|TRBV12-3/TRBV12-4|TRBD2
CASTHRTNGGAGELFF
TGTGCCAGCACTCACCGGACTAACGGGGGGGCCGGGGAGCTGTTTTTT